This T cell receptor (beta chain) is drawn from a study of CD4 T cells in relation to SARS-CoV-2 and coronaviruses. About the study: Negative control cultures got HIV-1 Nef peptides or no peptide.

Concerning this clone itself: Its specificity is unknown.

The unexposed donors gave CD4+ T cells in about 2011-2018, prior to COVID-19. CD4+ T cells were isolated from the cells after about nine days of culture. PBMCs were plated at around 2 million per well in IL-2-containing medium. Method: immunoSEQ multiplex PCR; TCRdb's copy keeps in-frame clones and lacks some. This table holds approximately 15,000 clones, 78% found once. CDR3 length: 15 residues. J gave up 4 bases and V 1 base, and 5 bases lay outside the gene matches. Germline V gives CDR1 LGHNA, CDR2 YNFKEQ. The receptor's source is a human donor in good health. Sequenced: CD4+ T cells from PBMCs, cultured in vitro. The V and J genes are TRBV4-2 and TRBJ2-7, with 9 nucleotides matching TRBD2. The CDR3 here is CASSQVLTSGYEQYF. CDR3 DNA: TGTGCCAGCAGCCAAGTTTTGACTAGCGGTTACGAGCAGTACTTC.